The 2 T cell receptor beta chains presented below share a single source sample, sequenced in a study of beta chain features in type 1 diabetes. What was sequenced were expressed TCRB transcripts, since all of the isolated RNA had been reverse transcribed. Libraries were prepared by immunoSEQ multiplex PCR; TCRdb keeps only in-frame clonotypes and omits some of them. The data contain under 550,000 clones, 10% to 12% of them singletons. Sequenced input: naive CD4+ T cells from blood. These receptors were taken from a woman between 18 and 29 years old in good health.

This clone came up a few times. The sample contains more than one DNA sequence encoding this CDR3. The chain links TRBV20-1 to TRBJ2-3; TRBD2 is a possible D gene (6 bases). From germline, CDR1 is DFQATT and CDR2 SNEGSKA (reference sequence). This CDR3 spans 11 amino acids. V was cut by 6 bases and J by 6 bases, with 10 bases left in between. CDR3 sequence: CSADRGDTQYF. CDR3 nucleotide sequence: TGCAGTGCGGATCGGGGGGATACGCAGTATTTT.

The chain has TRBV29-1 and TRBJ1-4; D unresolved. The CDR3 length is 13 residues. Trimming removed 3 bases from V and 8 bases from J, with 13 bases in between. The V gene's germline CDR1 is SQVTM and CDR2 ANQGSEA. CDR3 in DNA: TGCAGCGTTGATCCGGGGATTGGGGAAAAACTGTTTTTT. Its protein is CSVDPGIGEKLFF.